The rows below give T cell receptor beta chains drawn from one sample of a study of T-cell memory formation after mild COVID-19. MiXCR, run by TCRdb on the 5' RACE reads, gives a single entry per CDR3 protein. The data show 200,000 to 300,000 distinct CDR3 sequences, with 8.5% to 9.5% seen just once and around 20% held by the top ten. The sequenced material came from PBMCs or a T cell subset sorted from them (not recorded which). The receptors derive from a man younger than 35 who had mild COVID-19 (a few samples of this study predate the infection). Cell type and time point are not known. CDR3s include the opening cysteine and the closing phenylalanine or tryptophan. The D gene is left open where the match is weak. The listing skips clone size in some rows; elsewhere it reads once, few, many or a size class.

d_call j_call v_call clone_size cdr3_nt cdr3_aa
NA TRBJ1-5 TRBV27 many TGTGCCAGCAGTTTACGGGGGTCTCAGCCCCAGCATTTT CASSLRGSQPQHF
TRBD1 TRBJ2-7 TRBV5-1 many TGCGCCAGCAGTTCCGGGACAGGCGACTACGAGCAGTACTTC CASSSGTGDYEQYF
TRBD2 TRBJ2-1 TRBV4-1 few TGCGCCAGCAGCCACCAGACTAGCGGGGAGGGGGATGAGCAGTTCTTC CASSHQTSGEGDEQFF
TRBD2 TRBJ2-3 TRBV2 few TGTGCCAGCAGTGAACAGCGGGGGGGCCGAGATACGCAGTATTTT CASSEQRGGRDTQYF
NA TRBJ1-1 TRBV5-1 few TGCGCCACCCGGCCTCCGGGGCCAAACACTGAAGCTTTCTTT CATRPPGPNTEAFF
TRBD2 TRBJ2-5 TRBV5-4 few TGTGCCAGCGGACGGACTAGCGGAGAAGAGACCCAGTACTTC CASGRTSGEETQYF
NA TRBJ1-4 TRBV29-1 few TGCAGCGTGGCCTCGGGGTCGAATGAAAAACTGTTTTTT CSVASGSNEKLFF
NA TRBJ1-6 TRBV5-6 NA TGTGCCAGCAGCTTGGTTCGGAGCGGACAGCCAAATTCACCCCTCCACTTT CASSLVRSGQPNSPLHF
NA TRBJ1-5 TRBV18 many TGTGCCAGCTCACCCCAGGGTAGCAATCAGCCCCAGCATTTT CASSPQGSNQPQHF
NA TRBJ2-2 TRBV6-2/TRBV6-3 few TGTGCCGCCTCCGGGGTGACCGGCACCGGGGAGCTGTTTTTT CAASGVTGTGELFF
NA TRBJ2-1 TRBV5-6 few TGTGCCAGCAGCGCCGCTAATAAGGATGAGCAGTTCTTC CASSAANKDEQFF
NA TRBJ1-1 TRBV7-9 few TGTGCCAGCACCACAGGGAACACTGAAGCTTTCTTT CASTTGNTEAFF
NA TRBJ1-2 TRBV19 NA TGTGCGAGTCAAGGGGACCGCTATGGCTACACCTTC CASQGDRYGYTF
TRBD2 TRBJ2-2 TRBV12-3/TRBV12-4 many TGTGCCAGCAGGAATAGCGGGGGGTCCGGGGAGCTGTTTTTT CASRNSGGSGELFF
NA TRBJ2-3 TRBV5-8 NA TGTGCCAGCAGCACCGGGACTTTCACAGATACGCAGTATTTT CASSTGTFTDTQYF
NA TRBJ2-1 TRBV20-1 NA TGCAGTGCTAGTACCTGGGATAATGAGCAGTTCTTC CSASTWDNEQFF
NA TRBJ1-1 TRBV30 many TGTGCCTGGAGTGGGGTAGGGATGAACACTGAAGCTTTCTTT CAWSGVGMNTEAFF
TRBD2 TRBJ2-5 TRBV7-2 few TGTGCCAGCAGCTTAATAGCGGGGAAAGAGACCCAGTACTTC CASSLIAGKETQYF
TRBD2 TRBJ2-2 TRBV7-2 many TGTGCCAGCAGCTCGGGGGGGAACACCGGGGAGCTGTTTTTT CASSSGGNTGELFF
NA TRBJ2-1 TRBV4-3 NA TGCGCCAGCAGCCAAGTGGGGACTTTACATGAGCAGTTCTTC CASSQVGTLHEQFF
TRBD1 TRBJ2-3 TRBV3-1 few TGTGCCAGCAGCCAAGTATCAGGGGGCGCGACAGATACGCAGTATTTT CASSQVSGGATDTQYF
NA TRBJ1-1 TRBV7-2 few TGTGCCAGCAGCGGAAAGGGGGGTAACACTGAAGCTTTCTTT CASSGKGGNTEAFF
NA TRBJ1-5 TRBV11-2 NA TGTGCCAGCAGCTTAGCTACTACAGATACAATCAGCCCCCAGCATTTT CASSLATTDTISPQHF
TRBD1 TRBJ2-7 TRBV7-2 NA TGTGCCAGCAGCAGGACAGGGAACTACGAGCAGTACTTC CASSRTGNYEQYF
NA TRBJ2-7 TRBV7-2 NA TGTGCCAGAAGCCCTGAGCCCAGCGGCTCCTACGAGCAGTACTTC CARSPEPSGSYEQYF
NA TRBJ2-3 TRBV18 many TGTGCCAGCTCACCACTTCCCCTGGCAGGCACAGATACGCAGTATTTT CASSPLPLAGTDTQYF
TRBD1 TRBJ2-3 TRBV10-2 few TGCGCCAGCAGAACAGGGGGCGCAGAGGGGGATACGCAGTATTTT CASRTGGAEGDTQYF
NA TRBJ2-3 TRBV11-2 NA TGTGCCAGCAGCTTAGAGGGGGGTGGAGATACGCAGTATTTT CASSLEGGGDTQYF
NA TRBJ1-1 TRBV2 few TGTGCCAGCAGCCTACGTGACGGAACTGAAGCTTTCTTT CASSLRDGTEAFF
NA TRBJ2-2 TRBV6-5 many TGTGCCAGCAGTTCCGGACGGCCCTACGGGGAGCTGTTTTTT CASSSGRPYGELFF
TRBD1 TRBJ2-7 TRBV6-5 few TGTGCCAGCAGTAAACTCGGCGGGACAGGGGCCAGCCGCGGGTACTTC CASSKLGGTGASRGYF
NA TRBJ2-7 TRBV27 NA TGTGCCAGCAGTTCGGGGATCTACGAGCAGTACTTC CASSSGIYEQYF
NA TRBJ1-4 TRBV6-1 few TGTGCCAGCAGTGAAGGCATACAGGGCGGTGAAAAACTGTTTTTT CASSEGIQGGEKLFF
TRBD2 TRBJ2-7 TRBV10-2 many TGCGCCAGCAGGGCGGGGGGATTGACCTACGAGCAGTACTTC CASRAGGLTYEQYF
NA TRBJ1-5 TRBV7-8 many TGTGCCAGCAGCCATATTAACTATAGCCCCAATCAGCCCCAGCATTTT CASSHINYSPNQPQHF
NA TRBJ2-1 TRBV5-1 few TGCGCCAGCAGCAGAATGCCCCCGACTCCCGGGGACCCCTACAATGAGCAGTTCTTC CASSRMPPTPGDPYNEQFF
NA TRBJ1-4 TRBV7-9 NA TGTGCCAGCAGCTTAATGGTTCGGAATGAAAAACTGTTTTTT CASSLMVRNEKLFF
NA TRBJ2-1 TRBV5-1 NA TGCGCCAGCAGCCCTCCGGTCGGCCCCGCCTACAATGAGCAGTTCTTC CASSPPVGPAYNEQFF
NA TRBJ1-5 TRBV6-1 NA TGTGCCAGCAGTGTCGGGACGGCTAGCAATCAGCCCCAGCATTTT CASSVGTASNQPQHF
NA TRBJ2-3 TRBV4-2 NA TGTGCCAGCAGCCCCCCCAAAATCGGGGGTACCTCGGGCACAGATACGCAGTATTTT CASSPPKIGGTSGTDTQYF
NA TRBJ1-1 TRBV5-5 NA TGTGCCAGCAGAACCAAAGGATCCGGGGAAGCTTTCTTT CASRTKGSGEAFF
NA TRBJ1-5 TRBV24-1 many TGTGCCACCAGTGATTCGAAGGGCCCTGATCAGCCCCAGCATTTT CATSDSKGPDQPQHF
NA TRBJ1-2 TRBV5-1 few TGCGCCAGCAGCTGGACCGGACAGCCCTCTAACTATGGCTACACCTTC CASSWTGQPSNYGYTF
NA TRBJ2-7 TRBV12-3/TRBV12-4 NA TGTGCCAGCAGTTTTCAACTAACCTACGAGCAGTACTTC CASSFQLTYEQYF
TRBD1 TRBJ2-4 TRBV11-3 few TGTGCCAGCAGCTCAAATACGGGACAGGGAGGCATTCAGTACTTC CASSSNTGQGGIQYF
NA TRBJ1-1 TRBV29-1 NA TGCAGCGTTTGTTCCCAAACCCCCGAAGCTTTCTTT CSVCSQTPEAFF
NA TRBJ2-7 TRBV5-1 medium-sized TGCGCCAGCAGCCCCCTCGGAGAGCAGTACTTC CASSPLGEQYF
NA TRBJ2-3 TRBV7-2 NA TGTGCCAGCAGCCAGTTAATCCCGGATACGCAGTATTTT CASSQLIPDTQYF
TRBD2 TRBJ2-1 TRBV7-2 many TGTGCCAGCAGCCCCGGACTAGCGGGGAACAATGAGCAGTTCTTC CASSPGLAGNNEQFF
NA TRBJ2-1 TRBV11-2 NA TGTGCCAGCAGCTTAGAATTTGCGGGTGAGCAGTTCTTC CASSLEFAGEQFF
NA TRBJ2-2 TRBV9 NA TGTGCCAGCAGCGTAGGGTGGGGACAGAACACCGGGGAGCTGTTTTTT CASSVGWGQNTGELFF
TRBD1 TRBJ1-1 TRBV19 few TGTGCCAGTAAGTGGGACAGGGTTCCAAGGGGTATGTCCACTGAAGCTTTCTTT CASKWDRVPRGMSTEAFF
NA TRBJ1-5 TRBV9 few TGTGCCAGCAGCGTAGGAGGGTACGATCAGCCCCAGCATTTT CASSVGGYDQPQHF
NA TRBJ2-1 TRBV7-3 few TGTGCCAGCAGCCCCGCCCTAGGGGGGGCACATGAGCAGTTCTTC CASSPALGGAHEQFF
TRBD1 TRBJ2-3 TRBV5-6 few TGTGCCAGCAGCTTGGCGGGACAGGGCTACACAGATACGCAGTATTTT CASSLAGQGYTDTQYF